Listed here is a single TCR beta chain. Its antigen is undetermined. These data originate in a study of blood T cells in healthy people across ages. Findings and limits, study-wide: In older individuals, TCR beta diversity per million T cells was lower, falling roughly linearly with age.

A second roughly 7 to 11 cycle PCR used barcoded and J-beta primers. TCRdb fed the 5' RACE reads into MiXCR, producing one record per CDR3 protein. The sample holds 650,000 to 700,000 distinct CDR3 sequences, about 30% seen once. Healthy Caucasian individuals from Russia aged about 6 to 90 served as donors. Extraction yielded at least 6 micrograms of total RNA per sample. V was shortened by 0 bases and J by 5 bases, with 10 bases between the two germline ends. There are 14 residues in the CDR3. Looked up from germline, CDR1 is SGHRS and CDR2 is YFSETQ. Material for sequencing was blood. The TCR sequence derives from a woman aged 80 or older in good health. The gene calls are TRBV5-1 and TRBJ2-3; D remains ambiguous. As DNA, the CDR3 is TGCGCCAGCAGCTTGGTACAGAGACAAGATACGCAGTATTTT. Protein sequence: CASSLVQRQDTQYF.